This T cell receptor beta chain was captured by sequencing in a study of T cell responses to AZD1222 COVID-19 vaccine. The study, taken as a whole, reports: Clonal diversity may have been underestimated in mostly white British donors.

Clones were sequenced by immunoSEQ multiplex PCR, and TCRdb holds only the in-frame ones, with some missing. The sample has about 170,000 clones; roughly 92% are singletons. Comments on this clone: Its antigen remains unknown.

The CDR3 sequence is 13 residues long. Germline values: CDR1 SNHLY, CDR2 FYNNEI. V lost 6 bases and J 0 bases, leaving 8 bases between the germline ends. The TCR sequence derives from an adult in good health. The chain has TRBV2 and TRBJ1-1; the D is unclear. The specimen comprised peripheral blood, sampled on day 0 of AZD1222 vaccination. Written as DNA, the CDR3 is TGTGCCAGCAGCGGATTCATGAACACTGAAGCTTTCTTT. The encoded protein is CASSGFMNTEAFF.